This T cell receptor (beta chain) is drawn from a study of cytomegalovirus exposure and HLA in healthy donors. Study-wide findings and caveats: The productive fraction for most TCR beta V segments was about 90% or about 30% in an earlier analysis.

13 Jbeta primers and 60 Vbeta primers were used for the PCR. The assay was immunoSEQ multiplex PCR, and TCRdb's table has in-frame clones only and misses some. The repertoire includes some 140,000 clones, over 60% of them detected once, and around 3.6% sits in the top ten. Trimming left V 0 bases short and J 1 base short, with 16 bases between. The CDR3 has 17 amino acids. Germline assignment: CDR1 KGHSH and CDR2 LQKENI. To note about this clone: Its antigen is as yet unknown.

The TCR was taken from a woman aged 40 to 50 in good health and CMV-seronegative. The specimen was PBMCs. The rearrangement links TRBV18 to TRBJ2-7; a possible D gene is TRBD1 (6 bases). The CDR3 DNA sequence: TGTGCCAGCTCACCACCGAACCATGGGACACAGTCCTACGAGCAGTACTTC. It translates to CASSPPNHGTQSYEQYF.